The clone carrying this TCR beta chain was seen more than once but under ten times. Its matching antigen is unknown. This entry belongs to a study of CD8 T cells in ankylosing spondylitis. One entry per CDR3 protein, called by TCRdb with MiXCR from the 5' RACE reads. The data contain about 440,000 distinct CDR3 sequences, under 20% of them singletons. The study, taken as a whole, reports: What seemed typical of ankylosing spondylitis blood was a TCR beta motif built from about 8 highly homologous variants.

This CDR3 has 16 residues. The germline CDR1 and CDR2 sequences are SGHRS and YFSETQ. V lost 1 base, J lost 4 bases, and 8 bases stayed unmatched. This TCR was recovered from a male donor with ankylosing spondylitis. This chain uses TRBV5-1 with TRBJ2-7, with 10 bases fitting TRBD2. Material for sequencing was blood, either unsorted or a sorted T cell fraction (not recorded which). CDR3 bases: TGCGCCAGCAGCTTGTCATCAGCGGGAGGGCGATACGAGCAGTACTTC. Amino acids: CASSLSSAGGRYEQYF. Full variable domain (missing parts from reference TRBV5-1 and TRBJ2-7): KAGVTQTPRYLIKTRGQQVTLSCSPISGHRSVSWYQQTPGQGLQFLFEYFSETQRNKGNFPGRFSGRQFSNSRSEMNVSTLELGDSALYLCASSLSSAGGRYEQYFGPGTRLTVT.